This TCR beta chain was captured in a study of molecular identifiers for immune sequencing clone quantification. Study observations and caveats: It was shown that clones above 20 RNA copies held over 98% of effector molecules, but under 1% in naive cells. Highly expanded clone sizes could be underestimated by identical TCR molecules that share a barcode.

This CDR3 has 16 amino acids. Trimming stripped 1 base from V and 0 bases from J, with 12 bases between. Germline CDR1 is LGHNA and CDR2 is YSLEER. Using a CD8+CD4-CCR7+CD45RA+ phenotype, naive CD8 T cells were sorted. As to this clonotype: Its antigen is not known. A much bigger clone sits one base away, suggesting this may be a read error.

Previously described methods and listed TCR primers were employed for the bulk TCR libraries. TCRdb redid the calling of the PCR reads with MiXCR, one entry per CDR3 protein. The sample gives some 580,000 distinct CDR3 sequences, roughly 27% of which show up once; 0.78% is in the top ten. The source is a human donor in good health. Some libraries in this study had Jurkat cell RNA spiked in. V gene TRBV4-3 combines with J gene TRBJ1-1; D not resolved. Sequencing used naive CD8+ T cells from blood, with Jurkat cell RNA spiked in. Subset in this sample: FACS-sorted CD8+CD4-CCR7+CD45RA+ naive T cells. The CDR3 here is CASSQGRYAMNTEAFF. DNA of the CDR3: TGCGCCAGCAGCCAAGGTCGGTACGCAATGAACACTGAAGCTTTCTTT.